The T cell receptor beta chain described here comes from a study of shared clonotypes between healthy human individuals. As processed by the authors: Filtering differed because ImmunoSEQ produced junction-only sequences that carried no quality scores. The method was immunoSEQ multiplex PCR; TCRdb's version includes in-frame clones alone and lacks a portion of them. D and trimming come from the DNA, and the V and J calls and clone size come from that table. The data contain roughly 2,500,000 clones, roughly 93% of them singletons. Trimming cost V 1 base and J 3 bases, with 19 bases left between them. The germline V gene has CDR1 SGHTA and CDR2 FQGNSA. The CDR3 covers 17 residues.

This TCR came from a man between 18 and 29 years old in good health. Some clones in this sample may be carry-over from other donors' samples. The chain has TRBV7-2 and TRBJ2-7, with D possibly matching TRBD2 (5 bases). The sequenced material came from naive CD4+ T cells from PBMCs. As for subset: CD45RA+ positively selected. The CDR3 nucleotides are TGTGCCAGCAGCTTAGACCTAGCCCGGACGGTTCTCTACGAGCAGTACTTC. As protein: CASSLDLARTVLYEQYF. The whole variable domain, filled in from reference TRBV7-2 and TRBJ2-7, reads GAGVSQSPSNKVTEKGKDVELRCDPISGHTALYWYRQSLGQGLEFLIYFQGNSAPDKSGLPSDRFSAERTGGSVSTLTIQRTQQEDSAVYLCASSLDLARTVLYEQYFGPGTRLTVT.